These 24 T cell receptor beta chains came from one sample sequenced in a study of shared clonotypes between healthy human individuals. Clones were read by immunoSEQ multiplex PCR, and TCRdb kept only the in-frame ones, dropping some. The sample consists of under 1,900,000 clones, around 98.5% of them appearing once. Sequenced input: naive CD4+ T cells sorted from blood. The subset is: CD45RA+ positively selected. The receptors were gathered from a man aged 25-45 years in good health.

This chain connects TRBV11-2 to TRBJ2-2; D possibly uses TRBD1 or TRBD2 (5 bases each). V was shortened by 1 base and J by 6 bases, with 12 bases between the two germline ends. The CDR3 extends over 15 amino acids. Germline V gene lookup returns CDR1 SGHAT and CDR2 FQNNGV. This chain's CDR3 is CASSLGVGDPGELFF. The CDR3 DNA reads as TGTGCCAGCAGCTTAGGGGTAGGGGACCCCGGGGAGCTGTTTTTT.

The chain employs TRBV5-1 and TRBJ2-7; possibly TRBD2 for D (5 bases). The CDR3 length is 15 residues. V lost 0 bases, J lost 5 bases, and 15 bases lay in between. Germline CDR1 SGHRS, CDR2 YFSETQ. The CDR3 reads CASSLETRRIHEQYF. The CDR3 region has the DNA TGCGCCAGCAGCTTGGAAACTAGGAGAATCCACGAGCAGTACTTC.

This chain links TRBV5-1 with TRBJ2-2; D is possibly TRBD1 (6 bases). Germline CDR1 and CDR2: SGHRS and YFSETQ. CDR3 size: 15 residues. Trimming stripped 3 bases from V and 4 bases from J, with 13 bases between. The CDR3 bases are TGCGCCAGCAGCTCACTAACAGGGAGCACCGGGGAGCTGTTTTTT. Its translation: CASSSLTGSTGELFF.

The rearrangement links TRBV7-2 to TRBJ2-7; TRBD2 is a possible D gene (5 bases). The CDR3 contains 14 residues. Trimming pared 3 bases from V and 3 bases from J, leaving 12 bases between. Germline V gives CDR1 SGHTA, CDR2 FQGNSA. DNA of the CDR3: TGTGCCAGCAGCTTTTCGGGCCGGGGCTACGAGCAGTACTTC. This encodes CASSFSGRGYEQYF.

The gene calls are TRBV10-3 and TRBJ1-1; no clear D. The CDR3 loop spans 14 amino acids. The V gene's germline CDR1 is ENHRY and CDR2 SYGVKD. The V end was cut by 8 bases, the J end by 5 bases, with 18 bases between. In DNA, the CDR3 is TGTGCCATCGGGCTACCTGAAGAAGGTACTGAAGCTTTCTTT. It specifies CAIGLPEEGTEAFF.

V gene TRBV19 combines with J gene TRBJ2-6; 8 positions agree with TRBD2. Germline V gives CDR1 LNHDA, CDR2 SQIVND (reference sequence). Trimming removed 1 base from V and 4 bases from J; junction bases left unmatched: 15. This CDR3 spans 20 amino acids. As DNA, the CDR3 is TGTGCCAGTAGTATAGCCCCAGCGGGAGTTCCTTTGTGGGGGGCCAACGTCCTGACTTTC. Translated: CASSIAPAGVPLWGANVLTF.

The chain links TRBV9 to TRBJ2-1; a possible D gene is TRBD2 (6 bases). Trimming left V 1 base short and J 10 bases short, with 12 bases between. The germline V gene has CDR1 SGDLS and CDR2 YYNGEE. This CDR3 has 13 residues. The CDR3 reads CASSVSAGPEQFF. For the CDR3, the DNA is TGTGCCAGCAGCGTAAGCGCGGGACCCGAGCAGTTCTTC.

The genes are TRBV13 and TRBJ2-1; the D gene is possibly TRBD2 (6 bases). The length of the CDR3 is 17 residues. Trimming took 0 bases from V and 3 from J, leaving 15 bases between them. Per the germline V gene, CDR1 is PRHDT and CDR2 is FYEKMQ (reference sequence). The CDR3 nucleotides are TGTGCCAGCAGCTTAGGGCGGCAGCGGGCAGACTACAATGAGCAGTTCTTC. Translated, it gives CASSLGRQRADYNEQFF.

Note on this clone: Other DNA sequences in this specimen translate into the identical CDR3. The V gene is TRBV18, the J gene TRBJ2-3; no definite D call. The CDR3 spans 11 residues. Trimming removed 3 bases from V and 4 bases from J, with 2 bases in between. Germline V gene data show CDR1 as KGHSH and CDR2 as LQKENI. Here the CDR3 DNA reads TGTGCCAGCTCACCCGCAGATACGCAGTATTTT. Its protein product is CASSPADTQYF.

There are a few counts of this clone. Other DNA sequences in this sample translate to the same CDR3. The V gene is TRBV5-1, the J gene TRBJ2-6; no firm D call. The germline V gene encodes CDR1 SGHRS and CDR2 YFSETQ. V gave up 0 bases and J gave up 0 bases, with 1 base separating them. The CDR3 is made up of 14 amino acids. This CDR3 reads CASSLGSGANVLTF. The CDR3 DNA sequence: TGCGCCAGCAGCTTGGGCTCTGGGGCCAACGTCCTGACTTTC.

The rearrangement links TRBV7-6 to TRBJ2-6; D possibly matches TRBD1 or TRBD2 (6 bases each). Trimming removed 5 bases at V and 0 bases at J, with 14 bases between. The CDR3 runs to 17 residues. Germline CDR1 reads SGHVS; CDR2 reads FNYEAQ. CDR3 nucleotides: TGTGCCAGCAGCCGGGGGCCGTTCTCCTCTGGGGCCAACGTCCTGACTTTC. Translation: CASSRGPFSSGANVLTF.

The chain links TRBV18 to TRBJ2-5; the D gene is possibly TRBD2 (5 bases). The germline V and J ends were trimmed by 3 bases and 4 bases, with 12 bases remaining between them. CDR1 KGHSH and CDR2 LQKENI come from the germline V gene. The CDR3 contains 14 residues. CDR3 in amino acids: CASSPSGFPETQYF. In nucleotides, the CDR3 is TGTGCCAGCTCACCTTCGGGGTTTCCAGAGACCCAGTACTTC.

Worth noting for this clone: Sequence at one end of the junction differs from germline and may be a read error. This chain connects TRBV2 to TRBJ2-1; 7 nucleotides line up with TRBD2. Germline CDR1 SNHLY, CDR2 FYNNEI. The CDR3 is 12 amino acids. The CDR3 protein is CASSEVGLGVLF. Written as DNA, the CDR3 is TGTGCCAGCAGTGAAGTAGGACTAGGAGTCCTCTTC.

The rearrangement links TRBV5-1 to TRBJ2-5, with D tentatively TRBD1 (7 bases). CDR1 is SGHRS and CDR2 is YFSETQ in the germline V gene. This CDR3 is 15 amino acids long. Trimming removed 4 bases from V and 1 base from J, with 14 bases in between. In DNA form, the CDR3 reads TGCGCCAGCAGCCCGCCAGGGGGGCCCCAAGAGACCCAGTACTTC. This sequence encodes CASSPPGGPQETQYF.

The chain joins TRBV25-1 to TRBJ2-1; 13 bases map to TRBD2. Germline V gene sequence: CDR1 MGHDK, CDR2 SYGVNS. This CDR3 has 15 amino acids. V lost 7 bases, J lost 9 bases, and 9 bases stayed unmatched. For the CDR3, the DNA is TGTGCCAGCATCGGACTAGCGGGAGATCTGGGTGAGCAGTTCTTC. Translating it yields CASIGLAGDLGEQFF.

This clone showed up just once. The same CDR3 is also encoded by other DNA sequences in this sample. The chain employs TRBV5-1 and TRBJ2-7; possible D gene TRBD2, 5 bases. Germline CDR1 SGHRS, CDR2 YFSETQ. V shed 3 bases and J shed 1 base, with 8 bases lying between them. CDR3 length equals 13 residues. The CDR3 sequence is CASSSGSSYEQYF. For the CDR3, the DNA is TGCGCCAGCAGCTCGGGGAGTTCCTACGAGCAGTACTTC.

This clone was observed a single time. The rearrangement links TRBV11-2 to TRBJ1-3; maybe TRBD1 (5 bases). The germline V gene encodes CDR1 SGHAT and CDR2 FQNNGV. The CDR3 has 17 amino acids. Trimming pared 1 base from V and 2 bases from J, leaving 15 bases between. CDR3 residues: CASSLGRGGSTGNTIYF. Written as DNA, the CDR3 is TGTGCCAGCAGCTTAGGCCGTGGGGGGTCTACTGGAAACACCATATATTTT.

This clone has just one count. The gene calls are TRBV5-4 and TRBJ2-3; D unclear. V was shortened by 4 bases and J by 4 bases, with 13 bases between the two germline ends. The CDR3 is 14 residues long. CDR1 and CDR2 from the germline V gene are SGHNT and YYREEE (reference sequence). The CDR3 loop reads CASSRTVGPDTQYF. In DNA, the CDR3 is TGTGCCAGCAGCCGGACCGTTGGTCCAGATACGCAGTATTTT. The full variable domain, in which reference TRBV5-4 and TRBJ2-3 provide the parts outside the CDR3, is ETGVTQSPTHLIKTRGQQVTLRCSSQSGHNTVSWYQQALGQGPQFIFQYYREEENGRGNFPPRFSGLQFPNYSSELNVNALELDDSALYLCASSRTVGPDTQYFGPGTRLTVL.

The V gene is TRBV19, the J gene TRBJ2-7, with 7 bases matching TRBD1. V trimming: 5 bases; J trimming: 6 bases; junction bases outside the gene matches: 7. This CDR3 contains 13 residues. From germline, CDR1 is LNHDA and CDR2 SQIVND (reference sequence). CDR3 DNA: TGTGCCAGTAGTCAAAAACAGGGGCTCGAGCAGTACTTC. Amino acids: CASSQKQGLEQYF.

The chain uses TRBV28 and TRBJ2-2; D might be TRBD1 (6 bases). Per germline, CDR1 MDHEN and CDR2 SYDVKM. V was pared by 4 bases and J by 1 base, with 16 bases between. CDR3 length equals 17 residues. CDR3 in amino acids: CASSSTHPRGNTGELFF. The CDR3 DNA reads TGTGCCAGCAGTTCAACCCACCCCAGGGGGAACACCGGGGAGCTGTTTTTT.

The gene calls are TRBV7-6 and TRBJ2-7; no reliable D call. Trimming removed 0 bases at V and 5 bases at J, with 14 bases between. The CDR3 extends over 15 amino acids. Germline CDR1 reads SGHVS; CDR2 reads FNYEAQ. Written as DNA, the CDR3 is TGTGCCAGCAGCTTAGCGCCTAGTAGGAGCGACGAGCAGTACTTC. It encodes CASSLAPSRSDEQYF.

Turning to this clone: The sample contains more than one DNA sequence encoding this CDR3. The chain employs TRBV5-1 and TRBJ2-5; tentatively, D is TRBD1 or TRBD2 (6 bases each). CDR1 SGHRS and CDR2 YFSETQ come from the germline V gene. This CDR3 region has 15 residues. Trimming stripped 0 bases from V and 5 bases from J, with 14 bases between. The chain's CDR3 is CASSLGSGGRETQYF. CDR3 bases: TGCGCCAGCAGCTTGGGATCCGGGGGCCGGGAGACCCAGTACTTC. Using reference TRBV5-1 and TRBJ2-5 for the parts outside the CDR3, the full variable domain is KAGVTQTPRYLIKTRGQQVTLSCSPISGHRSVSWYQQTPGQGLQFLFEYFSETQRNKGNFPGRFSGRQFSNSRSEMNVSTLELGDSALYLCASSLGSGGRETQYFGPGTRLLVL.

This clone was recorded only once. The CDR3 is CASSSLVAGVSYEQYF. CDR3 bases: TGTGCCAGCAGCTCTCTAGTAGCGGGTGTCTCCTACGAGCAGTACTTC. The V gene is TRBV7-9, the J gene TRBJ2-7; TRBD2 matches 7 bases. The CDR3 sequence is 16 residues long. CDR1 is SEHNR, CDR2 FQNEAQ, per germline (reference sequence). V shed 4 bases, J shed 0 bases, and the junction held 9 bases outside the gene matches.

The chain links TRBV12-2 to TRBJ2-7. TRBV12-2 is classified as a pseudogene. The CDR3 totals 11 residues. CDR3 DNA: TGTGCAAGTCGCTTAGCGTTTGGGCAGTACTTC. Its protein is CASRLAFGQYF.